This paragraph reports one TCR beta chain. Its antigen is still unknown. At one end, the junction sequence differs from germline, possibly due to a read error. Three rounds of nested PCR, following a modified ARM-PCR protocol, produced the TCRbeta library. TCRdb ran MiXCR on the multiplex PCR reads and lists one entry per CDR3 protein. The repertoire includes some 99,000 distinct CDR3 sequences, roughly 80% of them detected once, and more than 35% sits in the top ten. This record comes from a study of tumor and adjacent non-tumor tissue in lung cancer. Findings and limits, study-wide: Tumor tissue had significantly higher TCR diversity than normal lung. Tumor repertoires had a smaller top 100 clone share than normal lung. Tumor TCR diversity, when higher, was linked to shorter survival.

CDR1 SGHAT and CDR2 FQNNGV come from the germline V gene. The CDR3 is made up of 16 amino acids. This sample's RNA came from whole unsorted tissue. V gene TRBV11-2 combines with J gene TRBJ1-4; D might be TRBD1 (6 bases). The sample comprised lung tumor tissue. This clonotype originated in a woman aged 60-75 years with non-small cell lung cancer. The CDR3 region is CASSLECWGAKVELFF. CDR3 DNA sequence: TGTGCCAGCAGCCTAGAATGTTGGGGGGCCAAAGTGGAACTGTTTTTT.